This T cell receptor (beta chain) was recorded in a study of OX40 agonist ivuxolimab in advanced cancers. The germline CDR1 and CDR2 sequences are SGHTA and FQGNSA. The junction had 6 bases not matched to a gene; V was cut back by 5 bases and J by 4 bases. The CDR3 is made up of 15 amino acids. About this clone: Its antigen is not identified.

Assay: immunoSEQ multiplex PCR; the TCRdb copy retains only in-frame clones and omits some. The data show around 69,000 clones, 89% seen once. Study-wide results and limits: Several nonresponders also turned out to have low normalized T-cell clonal expansion.

The origin of this receptor is an adult with an advanced solid tumor such as melanoma, head and neck, liver or kidney cancer. The chain has TRBV7-2 and TRBJ2-7; 12 bases are shared with TRBD2. This specimen consisted of CD4+ or CD8+ T cells sorted from blood, obtained in a trial of the OX40 agonist ivuxolimab. The CDR3: CASSPTSGSLYEQYF. The CDR3, as DNA: TGTGCCAGCAGCCCGACTAGCGGGAGTTTGTACGAGCAGTACTTC.